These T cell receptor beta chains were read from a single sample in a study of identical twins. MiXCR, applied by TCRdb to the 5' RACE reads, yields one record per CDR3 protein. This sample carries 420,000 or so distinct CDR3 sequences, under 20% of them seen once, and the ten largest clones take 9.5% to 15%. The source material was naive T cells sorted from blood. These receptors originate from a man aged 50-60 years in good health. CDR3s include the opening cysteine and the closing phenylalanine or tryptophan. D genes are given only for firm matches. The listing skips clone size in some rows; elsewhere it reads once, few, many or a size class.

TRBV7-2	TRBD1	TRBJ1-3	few	CASSFTGVTGNTIYF	TGTGCCAGCAGCTTTACAGGGGTGACGGGAAACACCATATATTTT
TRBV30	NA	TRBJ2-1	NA	CAWSGGTSYNEQFF	TGTGCCTGGAGTGGAGGGACCTCCTACAATGAGCAGTTCTTC
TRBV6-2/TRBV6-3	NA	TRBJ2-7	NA	CASSRAGESYEQYF	TGTGCCAGCAGTCGAGCAGGGGAGTCCTACGAGCAGTACTTC
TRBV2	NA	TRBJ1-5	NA	CASSDAYISPQHF	TGTGCCAGCAGTGACGCATATATCAGCCCCCAGCATTTT
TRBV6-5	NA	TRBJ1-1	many	CASSYSGGEAFF	TGCGCCAGCAGTTACTCTGGGGGGGAAGCTTTCTTT
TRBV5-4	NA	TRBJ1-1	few	CASSPYGGREAFF	TGTGCCAGCAGCCCTTATGGAGGGCGAGAAGCTTTCTTT
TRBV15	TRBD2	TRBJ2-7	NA	CATSRTSGNGVQYF	TGTGCCACCAGCAGGACTAGCGGGAACGGGGTGCAGTACTTC
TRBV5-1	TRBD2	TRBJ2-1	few	CASSLWASGGNNEQFF	TGCGCCAGCAGCTTGTGGGCTAGCGGGGGGAATAATGAGCAGTTCTTC
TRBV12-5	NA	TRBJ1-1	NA	CASGLDGVLVNTEAFF	TGTGCTAGTGGTTTGGATGGGGTTCTGGTAAACACTGAAGCTTTCTTT
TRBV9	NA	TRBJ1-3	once	CASSVRALGAGNTIYF	TGTGCCAGCAGCGTAAGGGCCCTTGGGGCTGGAAACACCATATATTTT
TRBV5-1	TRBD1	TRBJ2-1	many	CASSLGYRGGNEQFF	TGCGCCAGCAGCTTGGGATACAGGGGTGGGAATGAGCAGTTCTTC
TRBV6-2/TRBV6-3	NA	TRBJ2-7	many	CASSYEGSYEQYF	TGTGCCAGCAGTTACGAGGGATCCTACGAGCAGTACTTC
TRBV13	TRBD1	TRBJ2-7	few	CASSLYPGQGAYEQYF	TGTGCCAGCAGCTTATACCCGGGACAGGGGGCCTACGAGCAGTACTTC
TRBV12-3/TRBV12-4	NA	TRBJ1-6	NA	CASSFYLPTRPAPLHF	TGTGCCAGCAGTTTTTATCTCCCGACAAGGCCCGCACCCCTCCACTTT
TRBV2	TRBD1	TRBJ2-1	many	CASSRTGAYNEQFF	TGTGCCAGCAGTCGGACAGGGGCCTACAATGAGCAGTTCTTC
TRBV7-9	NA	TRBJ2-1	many	CASSHLRYNEQFF	TGTGCCAGCAGCCACTTACGGTACAATGAGCAGTTCTTC
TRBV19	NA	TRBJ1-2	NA	CASSIGGEYGYTF	TGTGCCAGTAGTATTGGAGGCGAGTATGGCTACACCTTC
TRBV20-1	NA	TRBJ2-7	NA	CSANGQTYEQYF	TGCAGTGCAAACGGACAGACCTACGAGCAGTACTTC
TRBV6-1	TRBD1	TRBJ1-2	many	CASSPWTGGGYGYTF	TGTGCCAGCAGTCCTTGGACAGGGGGCGGCTATGGCTACACCTTC
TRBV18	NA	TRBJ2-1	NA	CASSPLRLASYNEQFF	TGTGCCAGCTCACCATTGAGGCTAGCCTCCTACAATGAGCAGTTCTTC
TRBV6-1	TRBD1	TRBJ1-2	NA	CASSTGQGPNYGYTF	TGTGCCAGCAGTACGGGACAGGGACCTAACTATGGCTACACCTTC
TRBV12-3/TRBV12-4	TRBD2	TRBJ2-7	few	CASSAPTSGITYEQYF	TGTGCCAGCAGTGCACCGACTAGCGGGATTACCTACGAGCAGTACTTC
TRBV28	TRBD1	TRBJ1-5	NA	CASSLVPGQGNQPQHF	TGTGCCAGCAGTTTAGTACCGGGACAGGGGAATCAGCCCCAGCATTTT
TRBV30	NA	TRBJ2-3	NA	CALEVLTDTQYF	TGTGCCCTCGAAGTTCTGACAGATACGCAGTATTTT
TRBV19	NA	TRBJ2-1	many	CASSISEQFF	TGTGCCAGTAGTATCAGTGAGCAGTTCTTC
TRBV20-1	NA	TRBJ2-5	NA	CSASRSGTETQYF	TGCAGTGCTAGTAGGTCGGGCACAGAGACCCAGTACTTC
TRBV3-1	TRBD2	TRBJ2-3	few	CASSRLLAGETDTQYF	TGTGCCAGCAGCCGCCTACTAGCGGGGGAAACAGATACGCAGTATTTT
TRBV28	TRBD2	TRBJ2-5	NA	CASSRGPSGREQETQYF	TGTGCCAGCAGCCGGGGGCCTAGCGGGAGAGAACAAGAGACCCAGTACTTC
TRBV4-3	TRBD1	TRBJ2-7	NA	CASSQGTGVYDEQYF	TGCGCCAGCAGCCAAGGGACAGGGGTGTACGACGAGCAGTACTTC
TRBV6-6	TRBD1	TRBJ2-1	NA	CASSGQGIKEQFF	TGTGCCAGCTCCGGACAGGGGATAAAGGAGCAGTTCTTC
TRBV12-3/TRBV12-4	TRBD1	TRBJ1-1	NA	CASRSGQGNTEAFF	TGTGCCAGCAGGTCCGGACAGGGGAACACTGAAGCTTTCTTT
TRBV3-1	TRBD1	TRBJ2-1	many	CASSQVTGTGFRGNEQFF	TGTGCCAGCAGCCAGGTTACCGGGACAGGGTTCAGGGGCAATGAGCAGTTCTTC
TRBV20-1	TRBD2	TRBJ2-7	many	CSANLAGGNEQYF	TGCAGTGCTAATCTAGCGGGAGGTAACGAGCAGTACTTC
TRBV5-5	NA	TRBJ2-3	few	CASSLGQGGHTQYF	TGTGCCAGCAGCTTGGGACAGGGAGGACATACGCAGTATTTT
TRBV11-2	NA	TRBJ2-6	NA	CASSLGSYLLESSGANVLTF	TGTGCCAGCAGCTTAGGCAGTTATCTTCTGGAGTCCTCTGGGGCCAACGTCCTGACTTTC
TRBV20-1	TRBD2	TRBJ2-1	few	CSARDVAGGGYNEQFF	TGCAGTGCTAGAGATGTGGCGGGAGGGGGGTACAATGAGCAGTTCTTC
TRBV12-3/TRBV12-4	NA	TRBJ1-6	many	CASWGLEISPLHF	TGTGCCTCCTGGGGACTCGAGATTTCACCCCTCCACTTT
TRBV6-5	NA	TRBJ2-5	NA	CASSYSGARQETQYF	TGTGCCAGCAGTTACTCGGGAGCCAGACAAGAGACCCAGTACTTC
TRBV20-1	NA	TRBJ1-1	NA	CSARRGGSNTEAFF	TGCAGTGCTAGACGGGGTGGGTCGAACACTGAAGCTTTCTTT
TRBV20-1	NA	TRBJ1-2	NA	CSARGTLNYGYTF	TGCAGTGCCCGAGGGACACTAAACTATGGCTACACCTTC
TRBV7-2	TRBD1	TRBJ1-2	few	CASSHGQGEYGYTF	TGTGCCAGCAGCCACGGACAGGGGGAATATGGCTACACCTTC
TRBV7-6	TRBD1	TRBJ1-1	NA	CASGQGAYTEAFF	TGTGCCAGCGGGCAGGGGGCTTACACTGAAGCTTTCTTT
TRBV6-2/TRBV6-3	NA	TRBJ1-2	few	CASSSGLYGYTF	TGTGCCAGCAGTTCGGGACTATATGGCTACACCTTC
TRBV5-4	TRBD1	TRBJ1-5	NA	CASSLTGQYNQPQHF	TGTGCCAGCAGCTTGACGGGACAGTATAATCAGCCCCAGCATTTT
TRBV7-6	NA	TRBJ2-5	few	CASSLSGTNGETQYF	TGTGCCAGCAGCTTATCCGGGACAAATGGGGAGACCCAGTACTTC
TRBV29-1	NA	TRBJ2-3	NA	CSVEGTDTQYF	TGCAGCGTCGAGGGGACAGATACGCAGTATTTT
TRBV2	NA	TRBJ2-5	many	CASRDRGPRETQYF	TGTGCCAGCAGAGATAGGGGACCGCGAGAGACCCAGTACTTC
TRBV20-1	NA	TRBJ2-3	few	CSSPRGGPVDTQYF	TGCAGTTCTCCCAGGGGGGGGCCCGTAGATACGCAGTATTTT
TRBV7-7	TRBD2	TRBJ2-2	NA	CASSLASPGLGIENTGELFF	TGTGCTAGCAGCTTAGCCTCACCGGGACTAGGGATCGAAAACACCGGGGAGCTGTTTTTT
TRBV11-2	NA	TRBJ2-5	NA	CASSSWDTIQETQYF	TGTGCCAGCAGCTCGTGGGACACCATACAAGAGACCCAGTACTTC
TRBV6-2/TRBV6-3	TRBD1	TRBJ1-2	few	CASSLDRGWYGYTF	TGTGCCAGCAGCCTAGACAGGGGATGGTACGGCTACACCTTC
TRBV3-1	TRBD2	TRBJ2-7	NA	CASSQAELAGVLYEQYF	TGTGCCAGCAGCCAAGCTGAACTAGCGGGAGTTCTTTACGAGCAGTACTTC
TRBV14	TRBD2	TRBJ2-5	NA	CASSQDRLAGSETQYF	TGTGCCAGCAGCCAAGATAGACTAGCGGGATCTGAGACCCAGTACTTC
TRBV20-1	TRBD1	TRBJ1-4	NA	CSANKGAGNEKLFF	TGCAGTGCTAACAAGGGGGCTGGTAATGAAAAACTGTTTTTT
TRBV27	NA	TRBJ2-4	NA	CASSLSPRGIGKNIQYF	TGTGCCAGCAGTTTATCTCCAAGGGGCATCGGTAAAAACATTCAGTACTTC